This T cell receptor beta chain was obtained from a study of T-cell reconstitution after alpha-beta-depleted transplantation in children (dated by TCRdb to between 2015 and 2016). Looking at the study overall: Using TCR repertoire profiling, the study quantitatively followed how T-cell immune reconstitution unfolded in children after TCRalphabeta/CD19-depleted allogeneic hematopoietic cell transplantation.

This clonotype was seen ten or more times. Its antigen remains undetermined. Base-call qualities are not available, and no considerably larger clone is one nucleotide away. General study outcomes and caveats: The high TCRbeta diversity at day 60 in some patients was ascribed to recipient T cells and intrathymic progenitors that had survived conditioning. Hyperexpanded clone frequencies declined over subsequent months; after one year, T-cell counts and TCRbeta diversity were mostly attributed to newly produced T cells. About two months after transplant, the apparently early recovery of alphabetaT-cell counts reportedly depended on just several hundred clones that had expanded rapidly and came from non-depleted graft cells.

Receptors were amplified or captured by PCR. The sequencer was an Illumina HiSeq 2500. TCR libraries were prepared with molecular barcoding, using unique molecular identifiers to normalize TCRbeta repertoire quantification. TCRdb itself trimmed the public reads at Q25 with fastp, ran MiXCR and retained productive beta chains. Merged by CDR3 protein, the rows form single entries marked with the most common genes and DNA. Here the sample has approximately 150,000 distinct CDR3 sequences; 8.8% occur a single time. Jointly, the top ten make up 15% to 20% of the sample. The CDR3 runs 18 amino acids, cysteine and phenylalanine included. The entry retains the CDR3 DNA only, 54 bases that are in frame from base 1. V and J are trimmed by 5 bases and 2 bases, and the gene matches miss 11 bases of the junction. CDR1 and CDR2 are read off the germline V gene (reference sequence) as SGHAT and FQDESV. This sample's treatment or condition label indicates: allogeneic hematopoietic cell transplantation with graft depleted of TCRalphabeta T cells and CD19 B cells. Transplant recipients were children who received TCRalphabeta/CD19-depleted allogeneic hematopoietic cell grafts.

The sequences come from PBMCs, mostly from graft donor cells, collected 180 days after TCRalphabeta/CD19-depleted stem cell transplant. The chain is made from TRBV11-1 and TRBJ2-6; 8 nucleotides in the junction match TRBD1. The source of this sequence is a female patient under 10 years old who had a stem cell transplant for congenital amegakaryocytic thrombocytopenia, so the T cells may come from the graft donor. The sequenced DNA is TGTGCCAGCAGCGATTTTGGACAGGGTACACCTGGGGCCAACGTCCTGACTTTC. This is translated as CASSDFGQGTPGANVLTF. Reference TRBV11-1 and TRBJ2-6 proteins supply the regions before and after the CDR3; the full variable domain is: EAEVAQSPRYKITEKSQAVAFWCDPISGHATLYWYRQILGQGPELLVQFQDESVVDDSQLPKDRFSAERLKGVDSTLKIQPAELGDSAMYLCASSDFGQGTPGANVLTFGAGSRLTVL.